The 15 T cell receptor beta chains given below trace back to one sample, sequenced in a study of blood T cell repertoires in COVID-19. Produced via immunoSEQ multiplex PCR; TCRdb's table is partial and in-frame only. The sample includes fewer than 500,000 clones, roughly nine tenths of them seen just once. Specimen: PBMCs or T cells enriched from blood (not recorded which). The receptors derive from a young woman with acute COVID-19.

CDR3 coding DNA: TGCGCCAGCAGCCCAGGGATGGAGAGCAATCAGCCCCAGCATTTT. It yields the protein CASSPGMESNQPQHF. The chain has TRBV5-1 and TRBJ1-5; D is possibly TRBD1 (5 bases). The CDR3 has 15 residues. The germline CDR1 and CDR2 sequences are SGHRS and YFSETQ. V lost 4 bases and J 1 base, leaving 12 bases between the germline ends.

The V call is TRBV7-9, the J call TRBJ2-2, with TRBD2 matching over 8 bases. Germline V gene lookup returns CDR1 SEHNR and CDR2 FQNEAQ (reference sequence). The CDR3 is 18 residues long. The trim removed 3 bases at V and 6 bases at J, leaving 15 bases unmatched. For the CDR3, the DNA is TGTGCCAGCAGCTTGAAATTGGGGACTAGTGGTCGTTCCGGGGAGCTGTTTTTT. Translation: CASSLKLGTSGRSGELFF. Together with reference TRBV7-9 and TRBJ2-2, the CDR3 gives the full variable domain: DTGVSQNPRHKITKRGQNVTFRCDPISEHNRLYWYRQTLGQGPEFLTYFQNEAQLEKSRLLSDRFSAERPKGSFSTLEIQRTEQGDSAMYLCASSLKLGTSGRSGELFFGEGSRLTVL.

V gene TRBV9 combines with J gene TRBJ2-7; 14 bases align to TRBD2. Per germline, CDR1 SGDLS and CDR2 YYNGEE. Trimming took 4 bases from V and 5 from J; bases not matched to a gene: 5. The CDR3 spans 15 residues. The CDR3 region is CASSPGLAGGNEQYF. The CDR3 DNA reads TGTGCCAGCAGCCCCGGACTAGCGGGAGGAAACGAGCAGTACTTC. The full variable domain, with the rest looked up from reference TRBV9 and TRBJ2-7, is DSGVTQTPKHLITATGQRVTLRCSPRSGDLSVYWYQQSLDQGLQFLIQYYNGEERAKGNILERFSAQQFPDLHSELNLSSLELGDSALYFCASSPGLAGGNEQYFGPGTRLTVT.

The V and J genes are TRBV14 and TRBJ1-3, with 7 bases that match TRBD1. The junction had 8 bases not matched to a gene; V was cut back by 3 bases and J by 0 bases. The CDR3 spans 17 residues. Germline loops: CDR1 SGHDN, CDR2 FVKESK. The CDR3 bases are TGTGCCAGCAGCCACATAACAGGGGCGTCCTCTGGAAACACCATATATTTT. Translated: CASSHITGASSGNTIYF.

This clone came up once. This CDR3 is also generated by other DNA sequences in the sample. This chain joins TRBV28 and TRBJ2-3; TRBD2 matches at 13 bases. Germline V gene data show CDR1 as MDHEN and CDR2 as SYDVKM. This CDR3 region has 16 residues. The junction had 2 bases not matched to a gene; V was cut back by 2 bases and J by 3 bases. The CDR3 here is CASSLGLAGETDTQYF. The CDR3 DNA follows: TGTGCCAGCAGTTTAGGACTAGCGGGAGAGACAGATACGCAGTATTTT.

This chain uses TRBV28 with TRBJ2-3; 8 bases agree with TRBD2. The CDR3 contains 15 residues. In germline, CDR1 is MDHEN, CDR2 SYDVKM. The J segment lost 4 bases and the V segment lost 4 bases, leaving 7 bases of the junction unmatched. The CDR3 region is CASSSRGGQADTQYF. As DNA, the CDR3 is TGTGCCAGCAGTTCCCGCGGGGGGCAAGCAGATACGCAGTATTTT.

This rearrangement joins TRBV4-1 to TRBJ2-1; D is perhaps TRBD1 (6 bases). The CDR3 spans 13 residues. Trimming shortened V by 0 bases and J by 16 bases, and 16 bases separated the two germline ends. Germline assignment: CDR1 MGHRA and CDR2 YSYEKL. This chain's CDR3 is CASSQDYRAGDFF. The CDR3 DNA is TGCGCCAGCAGCCAAGATTATAGGGCAGGGGACTTCTTC.

CDR3 in amino acids: CASSFYDRSNTEAFF. CDR3 DNA: TGTGCCAGCAGCTTTTACGACAGGTCGAACACTGAAGCTTTCTTT. V and J are TRBV5-5 and TRBJ1-1, with D maybe TRBD1 (6 bases). The CDR3 loop spans 15 amino acids. Germline V CDR1 and CDR2: SGHKS, YYEKEE (reference sequence). Trimming stripped 2 bases from V and 1 base from J, with 12 bases between.

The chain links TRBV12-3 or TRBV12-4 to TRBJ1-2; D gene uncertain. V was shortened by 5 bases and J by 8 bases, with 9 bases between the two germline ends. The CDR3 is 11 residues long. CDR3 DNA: TGTGCCAGCAGTGAGGCTTACGGCTACACCTTC. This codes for CASSEAYGYTF.

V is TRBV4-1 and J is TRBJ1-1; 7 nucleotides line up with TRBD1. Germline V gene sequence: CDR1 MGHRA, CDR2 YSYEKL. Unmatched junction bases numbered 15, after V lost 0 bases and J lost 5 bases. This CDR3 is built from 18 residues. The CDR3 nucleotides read TGCGCCAGCAGCCAAGATAGCCCCCACCTGACAGGGCATACTGAAGCTTTCTTT. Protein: CASSQDSPHLTGHTEAFF.

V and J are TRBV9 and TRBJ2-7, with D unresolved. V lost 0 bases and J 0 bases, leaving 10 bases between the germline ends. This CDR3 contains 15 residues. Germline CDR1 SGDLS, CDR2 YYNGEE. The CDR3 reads CASSVVRESSYEQYF. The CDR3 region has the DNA TGTGCCAGCAGCGTAGTGAGAGAGAGCTCCTACGAGCAGTACTTC. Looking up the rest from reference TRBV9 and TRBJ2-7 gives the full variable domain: DSGVTQTPKHLITATGQRVTLRCSPRSGDLSVYWYQQSLDQGLQFLIQYYNGEERAKGNILERFSAQQFPDLHSELNLSSLELGDSALYFCASSVVRESSYEQYFGPGTRLTVT.

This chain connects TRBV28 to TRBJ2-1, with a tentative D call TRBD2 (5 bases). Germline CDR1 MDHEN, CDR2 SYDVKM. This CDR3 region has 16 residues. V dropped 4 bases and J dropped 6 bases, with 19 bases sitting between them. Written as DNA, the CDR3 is TGTGCCAGCAGTTCCGGACTCTTCGGAGAGCTCAATGAGCAGTTCTTC. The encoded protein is CASSSGLFGELNEQFF.

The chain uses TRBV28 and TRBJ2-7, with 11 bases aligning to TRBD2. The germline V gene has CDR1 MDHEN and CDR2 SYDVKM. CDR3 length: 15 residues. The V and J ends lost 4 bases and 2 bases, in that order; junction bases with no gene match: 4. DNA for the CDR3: TGTGCCAGCAGTTCCGGGACTAGCGGAGCCTACGAGCAGTACTTC. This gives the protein CASSSGTSGAYEQYF.

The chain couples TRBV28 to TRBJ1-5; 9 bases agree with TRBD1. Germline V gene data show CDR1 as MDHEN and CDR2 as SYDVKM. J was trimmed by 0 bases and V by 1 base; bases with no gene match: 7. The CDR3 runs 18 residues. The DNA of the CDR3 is TGTGCCAGCAGTTTATTGGGACAGGGTTGGGGTAGCAATCAGCCCCAGCATTTT. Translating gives CASSLLGQGWGSNQPQHF.

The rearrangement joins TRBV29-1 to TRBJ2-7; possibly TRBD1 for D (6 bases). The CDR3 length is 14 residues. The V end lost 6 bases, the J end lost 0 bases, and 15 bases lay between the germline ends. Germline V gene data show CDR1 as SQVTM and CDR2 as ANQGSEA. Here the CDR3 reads CSVLLGTSSYEQYF. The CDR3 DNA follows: TGCAGCGTCCTCCTCGGGACATCCTCCTACGAGCAGTACTTC.